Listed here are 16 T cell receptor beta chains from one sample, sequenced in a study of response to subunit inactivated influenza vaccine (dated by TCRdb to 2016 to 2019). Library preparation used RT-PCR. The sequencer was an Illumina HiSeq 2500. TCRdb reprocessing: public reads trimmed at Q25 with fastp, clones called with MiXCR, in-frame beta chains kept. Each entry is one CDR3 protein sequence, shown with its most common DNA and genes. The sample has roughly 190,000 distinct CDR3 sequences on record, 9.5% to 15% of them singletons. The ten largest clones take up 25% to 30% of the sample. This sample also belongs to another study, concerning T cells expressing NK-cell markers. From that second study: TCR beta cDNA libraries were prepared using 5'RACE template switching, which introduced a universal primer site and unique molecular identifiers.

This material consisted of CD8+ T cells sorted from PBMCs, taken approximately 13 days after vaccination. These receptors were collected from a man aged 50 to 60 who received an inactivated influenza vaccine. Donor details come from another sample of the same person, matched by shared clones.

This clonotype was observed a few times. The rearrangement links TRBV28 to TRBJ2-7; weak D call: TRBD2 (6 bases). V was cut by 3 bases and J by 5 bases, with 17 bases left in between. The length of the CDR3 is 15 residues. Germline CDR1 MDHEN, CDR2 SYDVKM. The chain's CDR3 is CASSFLSRGGDEQYF. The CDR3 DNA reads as TGTGCCAGCAGTTTCCTCTCTCGAGGAGGGGACGAGCAGTACTTC.

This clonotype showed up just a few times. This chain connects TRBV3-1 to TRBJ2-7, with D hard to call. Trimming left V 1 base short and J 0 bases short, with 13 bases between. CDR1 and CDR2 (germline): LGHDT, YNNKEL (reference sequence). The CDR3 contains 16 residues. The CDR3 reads CASSQGVTASSYEQYF. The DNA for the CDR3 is TGTGCCAGCAGCCAAGGAGTCACAGCCAGCTCCTACGAGCAGTACTTC.

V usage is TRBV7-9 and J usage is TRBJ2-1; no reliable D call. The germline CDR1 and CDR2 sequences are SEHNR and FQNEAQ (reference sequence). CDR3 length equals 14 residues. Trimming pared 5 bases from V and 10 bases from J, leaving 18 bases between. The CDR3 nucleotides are TGTGCCAGCAGCCCAAATCCGATATTGGGGGAGCAGTTCTTC. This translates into CASSPNPILGEQFF.

CDR3 sequence: CASSLFRASGSYEQYF. DNA for the CDR3: TGTGCCAGCAGCTTATTCCGGGCTAGCGGGTCCTACGAGCAGTACTTC. This rearrangement joins TRBV7-9 to TRBJ2-7; 8 bases line up with TRBD2. The V and J ends lost 2 bases and 1 base, in that order; junction bases with no gene match: 7. Germline V gene sequence: CDR1 SEHNR, CDR2 FQNEAQ (reference sequence). The CDR3 runs to 16 residues.

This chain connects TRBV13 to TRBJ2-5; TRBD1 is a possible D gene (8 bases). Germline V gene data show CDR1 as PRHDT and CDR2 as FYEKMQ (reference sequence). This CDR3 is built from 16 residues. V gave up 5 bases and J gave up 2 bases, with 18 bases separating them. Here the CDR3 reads CASSARQGRAQETQYF. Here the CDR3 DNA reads TGTGCCAGCAGCGCGCGACAGGGGAGGGCACAAGAGACCCAGTACTTC.

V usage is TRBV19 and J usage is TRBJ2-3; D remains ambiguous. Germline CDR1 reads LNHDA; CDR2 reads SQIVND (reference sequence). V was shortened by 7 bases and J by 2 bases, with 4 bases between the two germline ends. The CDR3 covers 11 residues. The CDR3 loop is CASTATDTQYF. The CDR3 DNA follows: TGTGCCAGTACCGCCACAGATACGCAGTATTTT.

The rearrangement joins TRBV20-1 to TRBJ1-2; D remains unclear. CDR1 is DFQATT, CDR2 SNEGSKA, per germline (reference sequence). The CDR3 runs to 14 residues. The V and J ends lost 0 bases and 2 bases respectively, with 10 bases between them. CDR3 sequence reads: CSARDYIENYGYTF. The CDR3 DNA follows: TGCAGTGCTAGAGATTACATCGAGAACTATGGCTACACCTTC.

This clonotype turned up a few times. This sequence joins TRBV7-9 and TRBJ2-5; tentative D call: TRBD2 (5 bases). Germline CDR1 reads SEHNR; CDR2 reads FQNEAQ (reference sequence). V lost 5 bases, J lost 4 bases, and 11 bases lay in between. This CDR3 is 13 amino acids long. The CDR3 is CASSRRGLETQYF. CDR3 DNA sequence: TGTGCCAGCAGCCGAAGAGGGTTAGAGACCCAGTACTTC.

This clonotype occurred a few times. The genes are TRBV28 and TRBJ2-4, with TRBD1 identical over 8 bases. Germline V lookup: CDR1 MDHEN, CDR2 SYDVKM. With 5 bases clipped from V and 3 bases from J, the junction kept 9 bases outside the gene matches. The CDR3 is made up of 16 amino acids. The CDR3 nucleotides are TGTGCCAGCAGTCCCTTGGGACAGGTGGGCAAAAACATTCAGTACTTC. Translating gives CASSPLGQVGKNIQYF.

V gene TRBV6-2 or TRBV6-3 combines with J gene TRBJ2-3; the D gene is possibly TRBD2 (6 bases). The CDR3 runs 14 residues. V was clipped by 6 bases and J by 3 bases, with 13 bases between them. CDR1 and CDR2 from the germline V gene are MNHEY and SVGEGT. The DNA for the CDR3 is TGTGCCAGCAGCCCGACTAGTAATACAGATACGCAGTATTTT. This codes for CASSPTSNTDTQYF.

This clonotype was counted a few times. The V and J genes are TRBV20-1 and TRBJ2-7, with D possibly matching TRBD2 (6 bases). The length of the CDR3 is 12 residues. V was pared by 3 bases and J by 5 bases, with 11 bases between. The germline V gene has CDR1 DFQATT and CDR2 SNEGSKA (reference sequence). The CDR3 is CSAREGIHEQYF. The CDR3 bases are TGCAGTGCTAGGGAGGGAATCCACGAGCAGTACTTC.

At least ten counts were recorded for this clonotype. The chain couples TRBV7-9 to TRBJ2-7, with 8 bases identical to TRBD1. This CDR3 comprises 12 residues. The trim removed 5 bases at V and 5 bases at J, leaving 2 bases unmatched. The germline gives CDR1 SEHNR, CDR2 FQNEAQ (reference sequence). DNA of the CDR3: TGTGCCAGCAGCCGGACAGGGAACGAGCAGTACTTC. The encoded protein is CASSRTGNEQYF.

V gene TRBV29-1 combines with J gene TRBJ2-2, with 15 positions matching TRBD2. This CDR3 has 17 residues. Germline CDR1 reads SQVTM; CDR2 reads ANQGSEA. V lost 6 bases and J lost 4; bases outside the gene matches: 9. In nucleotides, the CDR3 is TGCAGCGTCACCGGGACTAGCGGGGGGACCCCCACCGGGGAGCTGTTTTTT. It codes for CSVTGTSGGTPTGELFF.

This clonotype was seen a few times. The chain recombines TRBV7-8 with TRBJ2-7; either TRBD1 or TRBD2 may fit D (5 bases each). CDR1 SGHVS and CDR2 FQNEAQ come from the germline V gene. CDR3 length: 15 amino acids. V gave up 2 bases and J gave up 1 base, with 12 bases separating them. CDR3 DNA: TGTGCCAGCAGCTTACCGGCAGGGAGTTCCTACGAGCAGTACTTC. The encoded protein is CASSLPAGSSYEQYF.

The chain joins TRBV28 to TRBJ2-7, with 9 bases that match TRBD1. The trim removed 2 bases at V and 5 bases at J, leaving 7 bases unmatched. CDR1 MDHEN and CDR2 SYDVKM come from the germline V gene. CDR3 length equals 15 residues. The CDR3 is CASSLHGQGSDEQYF. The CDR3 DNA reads TGTGCCAGCAGTTTACACGGACAGGGGTCTGACGAGCAGTACTTC. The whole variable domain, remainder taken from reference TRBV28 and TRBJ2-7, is DVKVTQSSRYLVKRTGEKVFLECVQDMDHENMFWYRQDPGLGLRLIYFSYDVKMKEKGDIPEGYSVSREKKERFSLILESASTNQTSMYLCASSLHGQGSDEQYFGPGTRLTVT.

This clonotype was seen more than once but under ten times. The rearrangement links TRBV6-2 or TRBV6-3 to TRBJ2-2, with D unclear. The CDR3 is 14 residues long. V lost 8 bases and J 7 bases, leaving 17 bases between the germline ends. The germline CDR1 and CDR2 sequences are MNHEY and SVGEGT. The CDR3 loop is CASLSTLKHGELFF. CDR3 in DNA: TGTGCCAGCCTAAGTACCTTGAAGCACGGGGAGCTGTTTTTT.